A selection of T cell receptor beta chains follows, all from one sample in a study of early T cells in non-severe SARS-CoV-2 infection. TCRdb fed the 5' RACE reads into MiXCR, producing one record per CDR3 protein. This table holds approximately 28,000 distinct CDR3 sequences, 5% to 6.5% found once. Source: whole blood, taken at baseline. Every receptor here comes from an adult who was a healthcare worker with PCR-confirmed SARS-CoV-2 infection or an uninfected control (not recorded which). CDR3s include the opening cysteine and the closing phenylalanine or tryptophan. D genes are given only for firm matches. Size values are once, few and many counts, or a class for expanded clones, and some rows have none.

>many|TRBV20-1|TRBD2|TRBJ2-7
TGCAGTGCTAATCGCGGGGGCTCCTACGAGCAGTACTTC
CSANRGGSYEQYF
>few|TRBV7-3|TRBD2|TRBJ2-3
TGTGCCAGCAGCTTATTGGGGACTACTAGCACAGATACGCAGTATTTT
CASSLLGTTSTDTQYF
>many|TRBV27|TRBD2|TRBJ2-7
TGTGCCAGCAGCCCCAAGTTTGGGGGACTAGCGAAATCCTACGAGCAGTACTTC
CASSPKFGGLAKSYEQYF
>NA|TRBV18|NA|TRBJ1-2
TGTGCCAGCTCACCAGAATCCGAGACAGATTATGGCTACACCTTC
CASSPESETDYGYTF
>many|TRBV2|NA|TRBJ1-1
TGTGCCAGCAGTGCTGTAGGTTTGGGAGCTGAAGCTTTCTTT
CASSAVGLGAEAFF
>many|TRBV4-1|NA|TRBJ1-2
TGCGCCAGCAGCCAGAGACAGGACTATGGCTACACCTTC
CASSQRQDYGYTF
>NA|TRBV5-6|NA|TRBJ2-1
TGTGCCAGCAGCTTGTTCGCAGAGCACAATGAGCAGTTCTTC
CASSLFAEHNEQFF
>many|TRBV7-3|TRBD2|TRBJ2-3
TGTGCCAGCAGCTCCGCGGGGGGCACAGATACGCAGTATTTT
CASSSAGGTDTQYF
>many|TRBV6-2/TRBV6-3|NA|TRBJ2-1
TGTGCCAGCAGTAATAACAAGCTAAAGCAGTTCTTC
CASSNNKLKQFF
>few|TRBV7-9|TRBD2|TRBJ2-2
TGTGCCAGCAGCCAGCCTAGCGGGGGGAACACCGGGGAGCTGTTTTTT
CASSQPSGGNTGELFF
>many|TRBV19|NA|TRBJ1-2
TGTGCCAGTAGCGGACGGGACTATGGCTACACCTTC
CASSGRDYGYTF
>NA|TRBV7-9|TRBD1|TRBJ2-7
TGTGCCAGCAGCTTGGACAGGGGGACCTACGAGCAGTACTTC
CASSLDRGTYEQYF
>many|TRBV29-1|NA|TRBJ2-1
TGCAGCGTGGGGGGGGCCTTCACCGAGCAGTTCTTC
CSVGGAFTEQFF
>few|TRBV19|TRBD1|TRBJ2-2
TGTGCCAGTAGTCCAGGACAGGCCCCGGGCGGGGAGCTGTTTTTT
CASSPGQAPGGELFF
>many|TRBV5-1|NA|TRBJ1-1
TGCGCCAGCAGCTTGGCGGGGACTTGGAGGGGCACTGAAGCTTTCTTT
CASSLAGTWRGTEAFF
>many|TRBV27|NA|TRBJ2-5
TGTGCCAGCAGTTTATGGGGCCAAGAGACCCAGTACTTC
CASSLWGQETQYF
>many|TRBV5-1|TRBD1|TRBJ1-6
TGCGCCAGCAGCTTGGGGGGTCGGGACAGGAGCTCCAATTCACCCCTCCACTTT
CASSLGGRDRSSNSPLHF
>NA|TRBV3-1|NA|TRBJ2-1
TGTGCCAGCAGCCAAGACAGGGATTCATACAATGAGCAGTTCTTC
CASSQDRDSYNEQFF
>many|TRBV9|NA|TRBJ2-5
TGTGCCAGCAGCGTAGCCCCATCGACCCGAGAGACCCAGTACTTC
CASSVAPSTRETQYF
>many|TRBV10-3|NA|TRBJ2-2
TGTGCCATCACCCAGGGCGGCACCGGGGAGCTGTTTTTT
CAITQGGTGELFF
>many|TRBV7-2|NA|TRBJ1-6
TGTGCCAGCAGCCCTCCATCCCGAAGGGCCCTCCACTTT
CASSPPSRRALHF
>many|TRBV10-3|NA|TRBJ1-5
TGTGCCTTACCGTCGGGACTGTACCAGCCCCAGCATTTT
CALPSGLYQPQHF
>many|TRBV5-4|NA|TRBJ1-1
TGTGCCAGCAGCCCCAGGGGGAACACTGAAGCTTTCTTT
CASSPRGNTEAFF
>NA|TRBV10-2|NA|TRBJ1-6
TGCGCCAGCAGTGAGAGAGATTATTCACCCCTCCACTTT
CASSERDYSPLHF
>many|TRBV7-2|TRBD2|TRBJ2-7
TGTGCCAGCAGCTTCAGTAGCGGGGGGCGAAACAGCTACGAGCAGTACTTC
CASSFSSGGRNSYEQYF
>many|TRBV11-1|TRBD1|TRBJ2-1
TGTGCCAGCAGGGGACAGACGGGGACATTCAGCTCCTACAATGAGCAGTTCTTC
CASRGQTGTFSSYNEQFF
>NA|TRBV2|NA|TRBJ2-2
TGTGCCAGCAGTGTCTACAGGGACACCGGGGAGCTGTTTTTT
CASSVYRDTGELFF
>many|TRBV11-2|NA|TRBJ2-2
TGTGCCAGCAGCTTAGATGGACTCAACACCGGGGAGCTGTTTTTT
CASSLDGLNTGELFF
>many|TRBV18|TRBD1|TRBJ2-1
TGTGCCAGCTCACCACTTAGCCCCGGACAGGGGGCAAACAATGAGCAGTTCTTC
CASSPLSPGQGANNEQFF
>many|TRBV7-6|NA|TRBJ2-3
TGTGCCAGCAGCTTAGACCCTCCGGTAGATACGCAGTATTTT
CASSLDPPVDTQYF
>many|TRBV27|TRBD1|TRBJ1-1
TGTGCCAGCTACGGACAGGTGAACACTGAAGCTTTCTTT
CASYGQVNTEAFF
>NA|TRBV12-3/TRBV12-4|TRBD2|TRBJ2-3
TGTGCCAGCAGTTTAGCTAGCGGGGCGCAGTATTTT
CASSLASGAQYF
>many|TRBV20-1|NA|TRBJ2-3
TGCAGTGCTAGTTCTTCGACGGGGAGCGGAACAGATACGCAGTATTTT
CSASSSTGSGTDTQYF
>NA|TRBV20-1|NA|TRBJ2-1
TGCAGTGCTAGATCCCGAGCGGAGAGCTCCTACAATGAGCAGTTCTTC
CSARSRAESSYNEQFF
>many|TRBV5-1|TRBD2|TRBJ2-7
TGCGCCAGCAGCTCTACGGGGAGGGCCTACGAGCAGTACTTC
CASSSTGRAYEQYF
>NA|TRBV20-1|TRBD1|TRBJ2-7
TGCAGTGCTAGAGATCGGTGGGACAGGAGCTCCTACGAGCAGTACTTC
CSARDRWDRSSYEQYF
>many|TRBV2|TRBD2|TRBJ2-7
TGTGCCAGCAGACTCCCCGGGACTAGCGTCTCCTACGAGCAGTACTTC
CASRLPGTSVSYEQYF
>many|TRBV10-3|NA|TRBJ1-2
TGTGCCATCAATCACGGCCTCTATGGCTACACCTTC
CAINHGLYGYTF
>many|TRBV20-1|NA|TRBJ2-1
TGCAGTGCTAGGGGGCGGGGCTCCTACAATGAGCAGTTCTTC
CSARGRGSYNEQFF
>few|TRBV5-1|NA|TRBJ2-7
TGCGCCAGCAGCGAGAGACCCGGCCCGCAGTACTTC
CASSERPGPQYF
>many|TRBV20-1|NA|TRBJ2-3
TGCAGTGCCCTAGAGACAGTGAGCACAGATACGCAGTATTTT
CSALETVSTDTQYF
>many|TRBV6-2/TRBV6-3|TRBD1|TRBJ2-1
TGTGCCAGCATGACAGGGGAGAATGAGCAGTTCTTC
CASMTGENEQFF
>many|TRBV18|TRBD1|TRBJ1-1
TGTGCCAGCTCACCGGACAGGCTGAACACTGAAGCTTTCTTT
CASSPDRLNTEAFF
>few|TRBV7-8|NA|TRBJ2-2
TGTGCCAGCAGCTTATATAATTTGGTAGCGCCGGGCCCCGGGGAGCTGTTTTTT
CASSLYNLVAPGPGELFF
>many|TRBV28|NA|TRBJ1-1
TGTGCCAGCACTACTCAGGGATGGACTGAAGCTTTCTTT
CASTTQGWTEAFF
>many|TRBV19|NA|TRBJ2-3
TGTGCCAGTAGTATAAGCCGCGATACGCAGTATTTT
CASSISRDTQYF
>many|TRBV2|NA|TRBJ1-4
TGTGCCAGCAGTGCAAGGGGGGCAGCGGCCAATGAAAAACTGTTTTTT
CASSARGAAANEKLFF
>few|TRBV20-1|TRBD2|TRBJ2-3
TGCAGTGCTAGAGATCCACTAGCGGGGGGTTTAGGCACAGATACGCAGTATTTT
CSARDPLAGGLGTDTQYF
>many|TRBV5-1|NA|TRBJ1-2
TGCGCCAGCAGCTTGCGGGGGGCTGACTATGGCTACACCTTC
CASSLRGADYGYTF
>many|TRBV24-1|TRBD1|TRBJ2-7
TGTGCCACCAGTGGTACTGGGACAGGGTACGAGCAGTACTTC
CATSGTGTGYEQYF
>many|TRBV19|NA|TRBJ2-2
TGTGCCAGTAGTGAACACGACAGACACACCGGGGAGCTGTTTTTT
CASSEHDRHTGELFF
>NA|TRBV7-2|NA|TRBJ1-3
TGTGCCAGCGCCCAGTCGGGGGGCGCAGGTGGAAACACCATATATTTT
CASAQSGGAGGNTIYF
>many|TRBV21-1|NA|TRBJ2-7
TGTGCCAGCAGCAACCCCTTCTTGGCCGGGGAGCAGTACTTC
CASSNPFLAGEQYF
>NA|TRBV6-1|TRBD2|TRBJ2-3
TGTGCCAGCAGTGAGGAGAGCGGGGGGGTTATGCCAGATACGCAGTATTTT
CASSEESGGVMPDTQYF
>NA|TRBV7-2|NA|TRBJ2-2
TGTGCCAGCAGCTTATTCGAGGGGGAGCTGTTTTTT
CASSLFEGELFF
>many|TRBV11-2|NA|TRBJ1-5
TGTGCCAGCTCCCAAGATTATAGCAATCAGCCCCAGCATTTT
CASSQDYSNQPQHF
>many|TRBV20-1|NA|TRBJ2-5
TGCAGTGCCGTTAGGTCTCTGTGGGAGCAAGAGACCCAGTACTTC
CSAVRSLWEQETQYF